This T cell receptor beta chain is drawn from a study of cytomegalovirus exposure and HLA in healthy donors (dated by TCRdb to 2016 to 2017). Regarding the complete study: According to a later analysis, the 110 or so validation repertoires were produced on the same platform as the approximately 690 repertoires of the first cohort. To predict cytomegalovirus infection status, the study combined high-throughput TCR immunosequencing, statistical association of individual TCRs with disease status, and machine learning. In addition to the first cohort of 650 to 750 subjects, a separate validation cohort of some 120 different subjects was used. The aim of the study was to test whether cataloging public T cell receptors could identify signatures of past pathogen exposure.

The donors belonged to the validation cohort of around 130 subjects, which was separate from the approximately 660-subject first cohort. For CDR1 and CDR2, the germline V gene lists LGHNA and YNFKEQ. V lost 0 bases and J lost 0 bases, and the count of bases not matched to a germline gene is 4. Including cysteine and phenylalanine, the CDR3 has 16 amino acids. Only the CDR3 DNA is retained, 48 bases long and in frame from the first base. Libraries were built with the immunoSEQ multiplex PCR assay. In the paper's pipeline: To diagnose cytomegalovirus status from the catalog of TCR beta chain sequences, a statistical classification framework was built. TCRdb stores this immuneACCESS table with in-frame sequences only. Part of the clones is absent; in the studies checked, under half of the shortfall reflects unresolved V genes, and no reason is known for the rest. The V and J calls and clone size are taken from that table; D and trimming were inferred from the DNA. The sample contains tens of thousands of clones, 85% to 95% of them found a single time. Of the sample, roughly 0.62% falls within the top ten clones.

What the study reported, not specific to this receptor: In both the original and validation cohorts, the classifier was reported to diagnose cytomegalovirus status with high specificity and sensitivity. While some public TCRs were present in many individuals, most TCR sequences turned up only very rarely across donors. In vitro tests confirmed that a few of the cytomegalovirus-associated TCR beta chains recognize cytomegalovirus antigens. The study gave a list of under 200 TCR beta chains associated with cytomegalovirus. The authors suggested that the approach could potentially be extended to other disease states and immunological phenotypes. The validation cohort had no HLA typing available for a later analysis, so co-occurrence within that cohort was assessed over all 120 or so repertoires. Subsequent analysis determined that TCRs grouped into clusters in the first cohort also showed a tendency toward co-occurrence across the roughly 110 validation repertoires, and 85% to 95% of cluster scores exceeded 0.

A remark on this clone: Its binding antigen is unknown. No base quality information exists; no much larger clone differs at one position.

The rearrangement joined TRBV4-2 to TRBJ1-1, with TRBD1 matching 7 junction bases. Sequenced material: PBMCs. This clonotype was obtained from a man aged 18 to 30 in good health and CMV-seronegative. The sequenced DNA is TGTGCCAGCAGCCAAGACCCCGGACAGGTGAACACTGAAGCTTTCTTT. This gives the protein CASSQDPGQVNTEAFF.